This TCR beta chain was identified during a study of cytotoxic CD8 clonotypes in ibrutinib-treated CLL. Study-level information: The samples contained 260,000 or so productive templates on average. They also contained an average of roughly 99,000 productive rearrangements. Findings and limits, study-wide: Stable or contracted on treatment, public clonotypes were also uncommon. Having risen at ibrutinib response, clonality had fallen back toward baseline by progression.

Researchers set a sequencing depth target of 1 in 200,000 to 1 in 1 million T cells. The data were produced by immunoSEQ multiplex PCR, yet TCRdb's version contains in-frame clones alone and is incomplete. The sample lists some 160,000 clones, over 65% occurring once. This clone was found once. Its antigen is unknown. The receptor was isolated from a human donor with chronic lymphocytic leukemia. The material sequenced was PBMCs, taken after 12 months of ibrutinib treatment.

The CDR3 protein is CASSPGTFQETQYF. The CDR3 nucleotides are TGTGCCAGTAGCCCGGGGACTTTCCAAGAGACCCAGTACTTC. The chain carries TRBV19 and TRBJ2-5; a weak D match, TRBD2 (6 bases). The length of the CDR3 is 14 residues. Between the trimmed V and J ends, which lost 6 bases and 1 base, there was a span of 12 bases. CDR1 is LNHDA, CDR2 SQIVND, per germline (reference sequence).